This T cell receptor (beta chain) appears in the sequencing data of a study of beta chain features in type 1 diabetes. Regarding this clone: Its antigen is not identified.

Of the isolated RNA, all was reverse transcribed, and so the sequenced material was expressed TCRB transcripts. The method was immunoSEQ multiplex PCR; TCRdb's version includes in-frame clones alone and lacks a portion of them. The sample lists under 300,000 clones, around 24% occurring once. A heparinised blood draw that averaged around 110 mL was obtained once from each donor. The study's findings and limits: HLA effects on TCRB rearrangement stayed unresolved here. Type 1 diabetes patients showed a moderate but significant shortening of TCRB CDR3s in all four CD4+ subsets.

The CDR3 runs 15 residues. The V gene lost 1 base and the J gene lost 0 bases, with 8 bases spanning the gap. CDR1 is LGHNT, CDR2 FRNRAP, per germline. The clonotype comes from a woman aged 30 to 39 with type 1 diabetes. This chain links TRBV12-5 with TRBJ2-3; a weak D match, TRBD1 (5 bases). Sequences were obtained from naive CD4+ T cells from blood. This CDR3 reads CASGLAGISTDTQYF. The CDR3, as DNA: TGTGCTAGTGGTTTGGCAGGGATTAGCACAGATACGCAGTATTTT.